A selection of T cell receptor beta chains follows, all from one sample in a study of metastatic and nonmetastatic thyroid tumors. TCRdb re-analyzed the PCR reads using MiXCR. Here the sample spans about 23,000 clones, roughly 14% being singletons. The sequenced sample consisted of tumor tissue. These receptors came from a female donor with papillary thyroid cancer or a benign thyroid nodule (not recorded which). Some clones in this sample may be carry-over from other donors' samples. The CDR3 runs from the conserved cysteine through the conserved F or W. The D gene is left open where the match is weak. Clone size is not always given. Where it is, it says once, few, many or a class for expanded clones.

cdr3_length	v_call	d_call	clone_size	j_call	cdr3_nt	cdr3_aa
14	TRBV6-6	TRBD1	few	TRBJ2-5	TGTGCCAGCAGTTACTCAGGGACAGCGGAGACCCAGTACTTC	CASSYSGTAETQYF
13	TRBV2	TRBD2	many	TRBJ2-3	TGTGCCAGCAGCGGGGGGGTTAAAGATACGCAGTATTTT	CASSGGVKDTQYF
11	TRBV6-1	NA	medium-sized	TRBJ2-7	TGTGCCACTGCGGAGTCCTACGAGCAGTACTTC	CATAESYEQYF
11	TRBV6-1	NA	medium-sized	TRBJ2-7	TGTGCCAGCGGGGGGACCTACGAGCAGTACTTC	CASGGTYEQYF
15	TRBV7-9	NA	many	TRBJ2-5	TGTGCCAGCAGCTTAGATAGGACAACCCAAGAGACCCAGTACTTC	CASSLDRTTQETQYF
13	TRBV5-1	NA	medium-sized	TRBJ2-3	TGCGCCAGCAGCTTGCCAGGAGAAGATACGCAGTATTTT	CASSLPGEDTQYF
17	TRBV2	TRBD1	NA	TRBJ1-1	TGTGCCAGCAGTGGGAGGACAGGGGGCTTTCGGGACACTGAAGCTTTCTTT	CASSGRTGGFRDTEAFF
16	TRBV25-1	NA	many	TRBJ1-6	TGTGCCAGCAGTGATCCAGCACGAGGGCCTAATTCACCCCTCCACTTT	CASSDPARGPNSPLHF
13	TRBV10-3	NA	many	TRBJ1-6	TGTGCCGGAAACGGGGGGGATAATTCACCCCTCCACTTT	CAGNGGDNSPLHF
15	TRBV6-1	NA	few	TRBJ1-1	TGTGCCAGCAGTGTTAATGAGATTCGGCACACTGAAGCTTTCTTT	CASSVNEIRHTEAFF
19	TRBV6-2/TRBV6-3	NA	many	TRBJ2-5	TGTGCCAGCAGTTACAGGTCGGCAGGGGAGGGTGGGCTACAAGAGACCCAGTACTTC	CASSYRSAGEGGLQETQYF
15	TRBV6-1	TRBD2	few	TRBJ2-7	TGTGCCAGCAATATGGGGACTAGCGGGGGTTACGAGCAGTACTTC	CASNMGTSGGYEQYF
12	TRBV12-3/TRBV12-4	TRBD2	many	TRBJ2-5	TGTGCCAGCACCAACTCGGGGGGGACCCAGTACTTC	CASTNSGGTQYF
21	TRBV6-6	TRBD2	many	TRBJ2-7	TGTGCCAGCAGAAGTCCCCCCAAGGGACTAGCGGGAGTACTATCTACCTACGAGCAGTACTTC	CASRSPPKGLAGVLSTYEQYF
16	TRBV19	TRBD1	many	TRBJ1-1	TGTGCCAGTAAAGATTCCGGGACAGGGTATAACACTGAAGCTTTCTTT	CASKDSGTGYNTEAFF
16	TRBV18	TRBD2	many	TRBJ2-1	TGTGCCAGCTCACCTAGCGGGGGGATCTCCTACAATGAGCAGTTCTTC	CASSPSGGISYNEQFF
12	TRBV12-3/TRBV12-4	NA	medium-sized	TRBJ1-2	TGTGCCAGCAGAATAGGGGATCTTGGCTACACCTTC	CASRIGDLGYTF
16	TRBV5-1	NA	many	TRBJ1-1	TGCGCCAGCAGCTTGCGAGGGGGGGTAATGGACACTGAAGCTTTCTTT	CASSLRGGVMDTEAFF
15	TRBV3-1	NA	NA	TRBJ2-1	TGTGCCAGCAGCCAAGACCCTTCGGGTTTTAATGAGCAGTTCTTC	CASSQDPSGFNEQFF
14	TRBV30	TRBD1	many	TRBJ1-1	TGTGCCTGGACTCGGACAGGGATGAACACTGAAGCTTTCTTT	CAWTRTGMNTEAFF
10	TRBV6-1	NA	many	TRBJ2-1	TGTGCCAGCAAGGAAATACGGCAGTTCTTC	CASKEIRQFF
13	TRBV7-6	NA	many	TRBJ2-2	TGTGCCAGCAGCTTAGCGGAGGGCGGGGAGCTGTTTTTT	CASSLAEGGELFF
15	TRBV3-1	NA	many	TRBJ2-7	TGTGCCAGCAGCCAAGATGGACCCACTTCCTACGAGCAGTACTTC	CASSQDGPTSYEQYF
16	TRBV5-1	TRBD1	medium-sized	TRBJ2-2	TGCGCCAGCAGGGCAGGGGGCTCTAGCTCCACCGGGGAGCTGTTTTTT	CASRAGGSSSTGELFF
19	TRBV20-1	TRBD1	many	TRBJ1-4	TGCAGTGCATCCAAGACCCCCGGGACAGTGGTAGCAACTAATGAAAAACTGTTTTTT	CSASKTPGTVVATNEKLFF
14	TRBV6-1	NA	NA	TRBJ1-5	TGTGCCAGCAGTTTCAGCTTTAGCAATCAGCCCCAGCATTTT	CASSFSFSNQPQHF
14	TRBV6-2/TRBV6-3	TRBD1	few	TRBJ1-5	TGTGCCAGCAGTTTAGGGGGCGGCAATCAGCCCCAGCATTTT	CASSLGGGNQPQHF
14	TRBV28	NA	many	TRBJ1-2	TGTGCCAGCATAACCCGGGGCAGCGGGGGAGGCTACACCTTC	CASITRGSGGGYTF
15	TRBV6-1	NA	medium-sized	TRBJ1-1	TGTGCCAGCAGCCCCCTCGGTGGGGGGGACACTGAAGCTTTCTTT	CASSPLGGGDTEAFF
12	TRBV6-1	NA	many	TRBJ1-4	TGTGCCAGCAGTGAAAGCAGTGAAAAACTGTTTTTT	CASSESSEKLFF
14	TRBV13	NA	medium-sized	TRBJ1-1	TGTGCCAGCACCGGGGGATTTGGGGGGACTGAAGCTTTCTTT	CASTGGFGGTEAFF
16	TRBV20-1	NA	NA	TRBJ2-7	TGCAGTGCTAGAGTGGCGACTGGGGGCAGCTCCTACGAGCAGTACTTC	CSARVATGGSSYEQYF
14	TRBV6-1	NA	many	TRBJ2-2	TGTGCCAGCAGAGCGACAGGAGGGGGGGGGGAGCTGTTTTTT	CASRATGGGGELFF
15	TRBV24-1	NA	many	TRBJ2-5	TGTGCCACCAGTGACCTACTCGGAGGGGGGGAGACCCAGTACTTC	CATSDLLGGGETQYF
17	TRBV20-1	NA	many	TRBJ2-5	TGCAGTGCTAGAGAACCCAATATAAACAGGGAGGGGGAGACCCAGTACTTC	CSAREPNINREGETQYF
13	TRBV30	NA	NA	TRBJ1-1	TGTGCCTGGAGTGTCGCCGATCGGAGTGAAGCTTTCTTT	CAWSVADRSEAFF
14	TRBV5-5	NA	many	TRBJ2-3	TGTGCCAGCAGCTCGGACACGTACACAGATACGCAGTATTTT	CASSSDTYTDTQYF
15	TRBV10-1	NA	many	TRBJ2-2	TGCGCCAGCAGCGCCTTTGCGGGCCAAACCGGGGAGCTGTTTTTT	CASSAFAGQTGELFF
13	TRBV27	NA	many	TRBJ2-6	TGTGCCAGCAGTCAATCTGGGGCCAACGTCCTGACTTTC	CASSQSGANVLTF
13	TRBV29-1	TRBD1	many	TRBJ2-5	TGCAGCGCTACACAGGGGGCAGGGGAGACCCAGTACTTC	CSATQGAGETQYF
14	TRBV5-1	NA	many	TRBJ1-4	TGCGCCAGCAGCTTAGAGGAGCCTAATGAAAAACTGTTTTTT	CASSLEEPNEKLFF
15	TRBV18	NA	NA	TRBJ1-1	TGTGCCAGCTCGCAGGGAGGGGGATTGAACACTGAAGCTTTCTTT	CASSQGGGLNTEAFF
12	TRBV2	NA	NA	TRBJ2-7	TGTGCCAGCAGGACACAAGCCTACGAGCAGTACTTC	CASRTQAYEQYF
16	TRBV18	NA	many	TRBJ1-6	TGTGCCAGCTCACCGACAGCACTTGACTATAATTCACCCCTCCACTTT	CASSPTALDYNSPLHF
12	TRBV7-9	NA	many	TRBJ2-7	TGTGCCAGCAGCCCGGGAGCCTACGAGCAGTACTTC	CASSPGAYEQYF
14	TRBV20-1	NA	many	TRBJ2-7	TGCAGTGCTAGATTACCGGGAAGGGGATACGAGCAGTACTTC	CSARLPGRGYEQYF
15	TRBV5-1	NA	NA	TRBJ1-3	TGCGCCAGCAGTTTGGAGGGACACTCTGGAAACACCATATATTTT	CASSLEGHSGNTIYF
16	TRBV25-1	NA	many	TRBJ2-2	TGTGCCAGCAGTGAAAGTCAAGGGGGTAACACCGGGGAGCTGTTTTTT	CASSESQGGNTGELFF